Listed below are T cell receptor beta chains from one sample, sequenced in a study of blood T cells in healthy people across ages. TCRdb reprocessed the 5' RACE reads via MiXCR and lists one record per CDR3 protein. The sample lists around 780,000 distinct CDR3 sequences, roughly 26% occurring once. The same data also went into a second study, on T cells of mothers and their children.

Sequenced: blood. The receptors were sampled from a boy aged 5-17 years in good health. Both conserved end residues are part of each CDR3. D genes are given only for firm matches. The size entry is marked missing in some rows and otherwise reads once, few, many or a size class.

d_call: TRBD1; j_call: TRBJ1-2; cdr3_length: 15; v_call: TRBV10-3; clone_size: NA; cdr3_aa: CAISESDRGDYGYTF; cdr3_nt: TGTGCCATCAGTGAGTCGGACAGGGGTGACTATGGCTACACCTTC
d_call: NA; j_call: TRBJ1-1; cdr3_length: 16; v_call: TRBV29-1; clone_size: many; cdr3_aa: CSVEVEGFSDPGEAFF; cdr3_nt: TGCAGCGTTGAAGTGGAAGGGTTCTCAGACCCGGGAGAAGCTTTCTTT
d_call: TRBD2; j_call: TRBJ2-7; cdr3_length: 16; v_call: TRBV4-1; clone_size: few; cdr3_aa: CASSQSAGGPSYEQYF; cdr3_nt: TGCGCCAGCAGCCAGTCAGCGGGGGGCCCCTCCTACGAGCAGTACTTC
d_call: TRBD1; j_call: TRBJ1-4; cdr3_length: 15; v_call: TRBV5-6; clone_size: few; cdr3_aa: CASSLQGDINEKLFF; cdr3_nt: TGTGCCAGCAGCTTGCAGGGGGACATAAATGAAAAACTGTTTTTT
d_call: NA; j_call: TRBJ1-2; cdr3_length: 13; v_call: TRBV29-1; clone_size: few; cdr3_aa: CSALPDGNYGYTF; cdr3_nt: TGCAGCGCCTTACCCGACGGCAACTATGGCTACACCTTC
d_call: NA; j_call: TRBJ1-4; cdr3_length: 15; v_call: TRBV12-3/TRBV12-4; clone_size: NA; cdr3_aa: CASSLGGPTNEKLFF; cdr3_nt: TGTGCCAGCAGTTTAGGGGGGCCAACTAATGAAAAACTGTTTTTT
d_call: NA; j_call: TRBJ1-5; cdr3_length: 14; v_call: TRBV13; clone_size: NA; cdr3_aa: CASSQGRQLQPQHF; cdr3_nt: TGTGCCAGCAGCCAGGGGAGACAGCTTCAACCCCAGCATTTT
d_call: NA; j_call: TRBJ1-6; cdr3_length: 14; v_call: TRBV14; clone_size: few; cdr3_aa: CASRRTAANSPLHF; cdr3_nt: TGTGCCAGCAGACGGACGGCAGCGAATTCACCCCTCCACTTT
d_call: NA; j_call: TRBJ1-4; cdr3_length: 17; v_call: TRBV3-1; clone_size: NA; cdr3_aa: CASSQDVLRGSNEKLFF; cdr3_nt: TGTGCCAGCAGCCAAGATGTTCTAAGGGGGTCTAATGAAAAACTGTTTTTT
d_call: TRBD2; j_call: TRBJ2-1; cdr3_length: 16; v_call: TRBV13; clone_size: few; cdr3_aa: CASSFGPAGADNEQFF; cdr3_nt: TGTGCCAGCAGCTTCGGCCCAGCGGGGGCCGACAATGAGCAGTTCTTC
d_call: NA; j_call: TRBJ2-1; cdr3_length: 12; v_call: TRBV27; clone_size: NA; cdr3_aa: CASVSSDNEQFF; cdr3_nt: TGTGCCAGCGTGTCGTCGGACAATGAGCAGTTCTTC
d_call: TRBD1; j_call: TRBJ2-5; cdr3_length: 14; v_call: TRBV7-9; clone_size: few; cdr3_aa: CASSPPGQKETQYF; cdr3_nt: TGTGCCAGCAGCCCTCCGGGACAGAAAGAGACCCAGTACTTC
d_call: TRBD2; j_call: TRBJ2-1; cdr3_length: 13; v_call: TRBV12-3/TRBV12-4; clone_size: few; cdr3_aa: CASSFVGGNEQFF; cdr3_nt: TGTGCCAGCAGTTTTGTCGGGGGGAATGAGCAGTTCTTC
d_call: NA; j_call: TRBJ2-7; cdr3_length: 16; v_call: TRBV9; clone_size: few; cdr3_aa: CASSVDPGGASYEQYF; cdr3_nt: TGTGCCAGCAGCGTAGATCCAGGGGGGGCCTCCTACGAGCAGTACTTC
d_call: TRBD1; j_call: TRBJ1-1; cdr3_length: 17; v_call: TRBV4-1; clone_size: NA; cdr3_aa: CASSQAADRGWMTEAFF; cdr3_nt: TGCGCCAGCAGCCAAGCAGCCGACAGGGGGTGGATGACTGAAGCTTTCTTT
d_call: NA; j_call: TRBJ2-5; cdr3_length: 14; v_call: TRBV27; clone_size: many; cdr3_aa: CASSPGLARETQYF; cdr3_nt: TGTGCCAGCAGTCCGGGACTGGCAAGAGAGACCCAGTACTTC